The clone carrying this TCR beta chain was seen more than once but under ten times. Its target is not known. The record originates from a study of T cell repertoires in cytomegalovirus infection. Study information: Public TCR beta signatures indicated both CMV infection and matching HLA type. Study-wide findings and caveats: Ex vivo, HLA-C-restricted CMV-specific TCR beta clonotypes prevailed over the rest of the response.

The V and J ends lost 6 bases and 1 base, in that order; junction bases with no gene match: 0. CDR3 length equals 13 residues. CDR1 and CDR2 from the germline V gene are LNHNV and YYDKDF (reference sequence). TCRdb itself ran the reads through MiXCR, one entry per CDR3 protein. The sample comprises around 530,000 distinct CDR3 sequences, about a quarter of which are singletons, and under 15% rests with the top ten. The sequenced sample consisted of PBMCs. This sequence originates from a human donor in good health (CMV status not recorded). Some clones in this sample may be carry-over from other donors' samples. J is TRBJ2-3 and V is TRBV15; 8 bases map to TRBD2. This CDR3 reads CATRTSGTDTQYF. CDR3 sequence (DNA): TGTGCCACCAGGACTAGCGGCACAGATACGCAGTATTTT.